This entry describes one TCR beta chain. This sample was included in a study of cytomegalovirus exposure and HLA in healthy donors. PCR involved 60 Vbeta and 13 Jbeta primers. TCRdb's table, derived via immunoSEQ multiplex PCR, lists solely in-frame clones and lacks some. The table shows about 140,000 clones, with approximately 82% occurring only once. This CDR3 has 15 residues. V lost 3 bases to trimming and J lost 7 bases; unmatched junction nucleotides: 9. CDR1 is SGHDN, CDR2 FVKESK, per germline. This chain uses TRBV14 with TRBJ2-5; 9 nucleotides line up with TRBD2. The sequencing sample was made of PBMCs. The receptor was isolated from a man aged 30-40 years in good health and CMV-seropositive. CDR3 nucleotides: TGTGCCAGCAGCCACCGCGGGAGGGCCGTGGCGACCCAGTACTTC. This gives the protein CASSHRGRAVATQYF.